The 9 T cell receptor beta chains below all came from one sample that was sequenced in a study of T-cell reconstitution after alpha-beta-depleted transplantation in children. Molecular barcoding with unique molecular identifiers was used for the TCRbeta library. TCRdb redid the calling of the PCR reads with MiXCR, one entry per CDR3 protein. This sample has approximately 520,000 distinct CDR3 sequences; approximately 10% occur once, and the top ten carry around 15%. The source was PBMCs, mostly from graft donor cells, collected 180 days after TCRalphabeta/CD19-depleted stem cell transplant. All receptors come from a female patient under 10 years old who had a stem cell transplant for aplastic anemia, so the T cells may come from the graft donor.

This clonotype was counted only a few times. The genes are TRBV10-3 and TRBJ2-3, with no clear D. The CDR3 is 16 residues long. Per the germline V gene, CDR1 is ENHRY and CDR2 is SYGVKD. Trimming pared 9 bases from V and 0 bases from J, leaving 19 bases between. For the CDR3, the DNA is TGTGCCATATCGATCCGTGAAAGCTCTAGCACAGATACGCAGTATTTT. This gives the protein CAISIRESSSTDTQYF.

V and J are TRBV5-1 and TRBJ1-2; possible D gene TRBD1, 5 bases. Deletions cut 3 bases from V and 2 bases from J, with 14 bases between. The CDR3 consists of 15 residues. Germline values: CDR1 SGHRS, CDR2 YFSETQ. CDR3: CASSWDQAKNYGYTF. For the CDR3, the DNA is TGCGCCAGCAGCTGGGACCAGGCTAAAAACTATGGCTACACCTTC. Together with reference TRBV5-1 and TRBJ1-2, the CDR3 gives the full variable domain: KAGVTQTPRYLIKTRGQQVTLSCSPISGHRSVSWYQQTPGQGLQFLFEYFSETQRNKGNFPGRFSGRQFSNSRSEMNVSTLELGDSALYLCASSWDQAKNYGYTFGSGTRLTVV.

This clonotype was counted between two and nine times. The chain employs TRBV12-3 or TRBV12-4 and TRBJ2-1; 9 bases map to TRBD2. V trimming: 5 bases; J trimming: 8 bases; junction bases outside the gene matches: 13. This CDR3 spans 16 amino acids. Here the CDR3 reads CASSDSPSGNKDEQFF. The CDR3 DNA is TGTGCCAGCAGTGATAGCCCTAGCGGGAATAAGGATGAGCAGTTCTTC.

Only a few counts were recorded for this clonotype. This chain uses TRBV7-2 with TRBJ2-3, with 12 nucleotides matching TRBD2. V shed 4 bases and J 5 bases; nucleotides not matched to a gene: 1. The CDR3 is 14 amino acids. Germline CDR1 SGHTA, CDR2 FQGNSA. In DNA, the CDR3 is TGTGCCAGCAGCTGGGGACTAGCGGGAGATACGCAGTATTTT. Protein: CASSWGLAGDTQYF. The full variable domain, completed using reference TRBV7-2 and TRBJ2-3, is GAGVSQSPSNKVTEKGKDVELRCDPISGHTALYWYRQSLGQGLEFLIYFQGNSAPDKSGLPSDRFSAERTGGSVSTLTIQRTQQEDSAVYLCASSWGLAGDTQYFGPGTRLTVL.

This clonotype has more than one count but fewer than ten. The rearrangement uses TRBV9 and TRBJ2-2; 12 positions match TRBD2. V was pared by 4 bases and J by 0 bases, with 7 bases of the junction left unmatched. CDR3 size: 18 residues. Germline assignment: CDR1 SGDLS and CDR2 YYNGEE. The CDR3 is CASSPELAGGTNTGELFF. For the CDR3, the DNA is TGTGCCAGCAGCCCCGAACTAGCGGGGGGTACGAACACCGGGGAGCTGTTTTTT.

This clonotype has ten or more counts. The chain is built from TRBV29-1 and TRBJ2-1; maybe TRBD1 (5 bases). V gave up 7 bases and J gave up 7 bases, with 20 bases separating them. Germline-derived CDR1 and CDR2 are SQVTM and ANQGSEA. This CDR3 region has 14 residues. CDR3 DNA sequence: TGCAGCGCCGAACCAGGGCCGATGGTAAATGAGCAGTTCTTC. Residues: CSAEPGPMVNEQFF.

This clonotype was counted once. The chain recombines TRBV18 with TRBJ2-1; 7 bases fit TRBD1. V shed 4 bases and J 5 bases; nucleotides not matched to a gene: 8. The CDR3 sequence is 15 residues long. The germline gives CDR1 KGHSH, CDR2 LQKENI. The CDR3 DNA reads TGTGCCAGCTCACGTCAGGGGGTTGGTAACAATGAGCAGTTCTTC. It yields the protein CASSRQGVGNNEQFF.

In its sample, this clonotype was seen a few times. The chain links TRBV7-8 to TRBJ2-6, with a tentative D call TRBD1 (6 bases). Germline loops: CDR1 SGHVS, CDR2 FQNEAQ. The germline V and J ends were trimmed by 2 bases and 0 bases, with 17 bases remaining between them. The CDR3 spans 19 residues. The CDR3 reads CASSLRGNPPGSGANVLTF. CDR3 sequence (DNA): TGTGCCAGCAGCTTAAGGGGGAACCCGCCCGGCTCTGGGGCCAACGTCCTGACTTTC. The entire variable domain, with the rest obtained from reference TRBV7-8 and TRBJ2-6, is as follows: GAGVSQSPRYKVAKRGQDVALRCDPISGHVSLFWYQQALGQGPEFLTYFQNEAQLDKSGLPSDRFFAERPEGSVSTLKIQRTQQEDSAVYLCASSLRGNPPGSGANVLTFGAGSRLTVL.

Notes on this clonotype: A much larger clone differs from this one at a single base, so this may be a read error. The chain is built from TRBV3-1 and TRBJ2-1; 11 positions match TRBD2. Germline V gene sequence: CDR1 LGHDT, CDR2 YNNKEL (reference sequence). The CDR3 is 15 residues long. The CDR3 loop reads CACSHSSGRSNEQFF. As DNA, the CDR3 is TGTGCCTGCAGCCATTCTAGCGGGAGGTCCAATGAGCAGTTCTTC.